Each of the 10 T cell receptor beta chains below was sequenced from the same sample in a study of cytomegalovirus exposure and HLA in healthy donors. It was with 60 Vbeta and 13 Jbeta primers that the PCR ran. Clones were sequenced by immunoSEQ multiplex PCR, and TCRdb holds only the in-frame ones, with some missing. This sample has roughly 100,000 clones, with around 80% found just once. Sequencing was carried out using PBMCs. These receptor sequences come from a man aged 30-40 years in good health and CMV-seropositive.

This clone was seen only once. The CDR3 nucleotides are TGCAGCGTAAGCGGGGGGGGCACAGATACGCAGTATTTT. Its translation: CSVSGGGTDTQYF. The V call is TRBV29-1, the J call TRBJ2-3; 10 bases align to TRBD2. J lost 1 base, V lost 6 bases, and 1 base had no gene match. CDR3 length: 13 residues. Germline loops: CDR1 SQVTM, CDR2 ANQGSEA.

The CDR3 nucleotides read TGCGCCAGCAGCCACCACCCCAGGGGGCGAGGAAACACCATATATTTT. Its protein is CASSHHPRGRGNTIYF. This rearrangement joins TRBV4-1 to TRBJ1-3; 8 nucleotides line up with TRBD1. The CDR3 length is 16 residues. V lost 3 bases, J lost 4 bases, and 8 bases stayed unmatched. Germline V gene lookup returns CDR1 MGHRA and CDR2 YSYEKL.

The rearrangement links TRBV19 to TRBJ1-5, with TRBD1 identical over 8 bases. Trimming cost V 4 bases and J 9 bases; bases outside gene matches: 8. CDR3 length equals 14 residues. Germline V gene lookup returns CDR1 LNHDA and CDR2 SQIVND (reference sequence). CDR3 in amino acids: CASSTTGGQWPQHF. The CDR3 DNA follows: TGTGCCAGTAGTACCACAGGGGGGCAATGGCCCCAGCATTTT.

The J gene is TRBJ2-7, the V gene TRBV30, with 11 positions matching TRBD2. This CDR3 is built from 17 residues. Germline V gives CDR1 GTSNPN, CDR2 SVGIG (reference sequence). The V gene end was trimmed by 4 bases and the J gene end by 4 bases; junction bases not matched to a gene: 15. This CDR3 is CAWIPQSGTSGGYEQYF. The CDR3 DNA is TGTGCCTGGATTCCCCAAAGCGGGACTAGCGGTGGGTACGAGCAGTACTTC.

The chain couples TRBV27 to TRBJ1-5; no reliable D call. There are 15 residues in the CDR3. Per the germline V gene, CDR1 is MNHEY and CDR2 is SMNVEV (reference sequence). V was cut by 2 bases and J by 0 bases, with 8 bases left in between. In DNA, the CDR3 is TGTGCCAGCAGTTTAGGCAGAAATAGCAATCAGCCCCAGCATTTT. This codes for CASSLGRNSNQPQHF.

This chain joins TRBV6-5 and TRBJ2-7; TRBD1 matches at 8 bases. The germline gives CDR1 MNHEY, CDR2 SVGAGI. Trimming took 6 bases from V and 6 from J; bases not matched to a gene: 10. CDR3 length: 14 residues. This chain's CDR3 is CASRPSGGPPEQYF. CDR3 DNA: TGTGCCAGCAGGCCCTCAGGGGGCCCTCCCGAGCAGTACTTC.

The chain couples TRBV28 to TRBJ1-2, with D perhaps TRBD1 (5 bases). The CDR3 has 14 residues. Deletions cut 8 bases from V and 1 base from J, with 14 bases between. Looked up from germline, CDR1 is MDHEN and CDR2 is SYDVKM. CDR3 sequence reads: CASLGPTNNYGYTF. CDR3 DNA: TGTGCCAGCCTGGGGCCCACGAATAACTATGGCTACACCTTC.

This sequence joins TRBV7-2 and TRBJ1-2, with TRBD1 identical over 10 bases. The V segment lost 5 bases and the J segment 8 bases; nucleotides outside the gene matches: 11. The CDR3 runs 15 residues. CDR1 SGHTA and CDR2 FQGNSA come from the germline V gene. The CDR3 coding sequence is TGTGCCAGCAGCCCGGACAGGGGGTTTTCAGGAGGCTACACCTTC. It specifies CASSPDRGFSGGYTF.

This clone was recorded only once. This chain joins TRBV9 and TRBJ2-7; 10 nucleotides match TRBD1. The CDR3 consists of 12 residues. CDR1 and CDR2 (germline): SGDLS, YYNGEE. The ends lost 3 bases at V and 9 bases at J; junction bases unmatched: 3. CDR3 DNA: TGTGCCAGCAGCGAGACAGGGGGCGTGCAGTACTTC. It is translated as CASSETGGVQYF.

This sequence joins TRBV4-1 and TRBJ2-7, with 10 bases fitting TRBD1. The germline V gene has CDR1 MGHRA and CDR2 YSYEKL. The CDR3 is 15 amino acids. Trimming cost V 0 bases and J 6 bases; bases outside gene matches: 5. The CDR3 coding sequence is TGCGCCAGCAGCCAAGAAGGGACAGGGGTCTTCGAGCAGTACTTC. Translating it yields CASSQEGTGVFEQYF.